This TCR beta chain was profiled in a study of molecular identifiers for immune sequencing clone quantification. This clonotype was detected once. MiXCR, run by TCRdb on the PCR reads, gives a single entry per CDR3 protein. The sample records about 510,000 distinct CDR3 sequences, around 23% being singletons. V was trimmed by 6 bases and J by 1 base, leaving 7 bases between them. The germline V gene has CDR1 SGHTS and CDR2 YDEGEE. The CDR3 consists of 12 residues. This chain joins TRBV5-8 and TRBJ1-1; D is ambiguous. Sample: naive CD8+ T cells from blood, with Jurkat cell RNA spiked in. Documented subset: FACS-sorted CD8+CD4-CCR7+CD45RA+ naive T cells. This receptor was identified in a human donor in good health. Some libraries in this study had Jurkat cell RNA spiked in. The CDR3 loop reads CASNWANTEAFF. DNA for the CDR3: TGTGCCAGCAACTGGGCGAACACTGAAGCTTTCTTT.